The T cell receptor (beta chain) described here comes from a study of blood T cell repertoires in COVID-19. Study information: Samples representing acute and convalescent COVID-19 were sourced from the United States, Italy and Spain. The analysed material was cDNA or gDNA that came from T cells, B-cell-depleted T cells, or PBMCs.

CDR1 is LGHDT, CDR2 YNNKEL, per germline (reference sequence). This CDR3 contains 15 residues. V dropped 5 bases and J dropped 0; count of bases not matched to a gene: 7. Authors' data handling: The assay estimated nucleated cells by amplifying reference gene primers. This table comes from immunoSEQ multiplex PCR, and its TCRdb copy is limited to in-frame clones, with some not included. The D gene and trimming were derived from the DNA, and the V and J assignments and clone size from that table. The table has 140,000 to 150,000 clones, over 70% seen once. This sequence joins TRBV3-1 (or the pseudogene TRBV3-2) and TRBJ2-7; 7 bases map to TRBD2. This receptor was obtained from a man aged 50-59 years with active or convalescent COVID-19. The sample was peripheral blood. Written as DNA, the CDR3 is TGTGCCAGCAGCAGGCCGGGGAGGGCCTCCTACGAGCAGTACTTC. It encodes CASSRPGRASYEQYF.